The T cell receptor (beta chain) under discussion was sequenced for a study of blood T cell repertoires in COVID-19 (dated by TCRdb to the early 2020s). General notes on the study: Samples from collaborators originated in the United States, Italy and Spain and spanned both the acute and convalescent phases of COVID-19. The material from the prospective study consisted of cDNA or gDNA derived from T cells, B-cell-depleted T cells, or PBMCs. Subjects who had been exposed to COVID-19, were actively infected with it, or had recovered from it provided the deeply sampled blood TCRbeta repertoires that made up the dataset. The repertoires were released in a freely available public database meant as a resource for research on the immune response to SARS-CoV-2. Samples were obtained from the ongoing ImmuneRACE study (first 160 participants) and from 1,254 subjects provided by 6 global collaborators. Sample metadata almost always included a de-identified subject ID, COVID-19 status, age in years and sex. Where HLA class I and class II types were available, the types were taken from metadata supplied by the sample provider, not from assay-based typing.

TCRbeta CDR3 regions were amplified from genomic DNA using the immunoSEQ Assay, a bias-controlled multiplex PCR. The source study handled its data this way. Within the assay, amplification of reference gene primers was used to estimate how many nucleated cells each sample contained. Sequence reads were collapsed and filtered to measure the absolute abundance of every unique TCRbeta CDR3 rearrangement. For each sample, productive Simpson clonality was calculated as the square root of Simpson's diversity index across productive rearrangements. TCRdb took this table from immuneACCESS and kept in-frame rearrangements with V and J called. Such tables lack part of the clones; where checked against another copy, unresolved V genes explain under half of the gap, and the rest is unexplained. V and J calls and clone size are those listed in that table; D and trimming were worked out from the DNA. For this sample there are under 85,000 clones; roughly nine tenths appear just once. About a sixth of the sample rests with the top ten.

This clone was detected a few times. No cognate antigen has been identified for it. Base-call qualities are not available, and no considerably larger clone is one nucleotide away. Study-wide findings and limitations: The quantity of clinical and demographic metadata differed by source and by participant and was supplied without curation.

The collaborating institutions used their own protocols to collect whole blood in K2EDTA tubes. For TCRbeta analysis, collaborators shipped samples in one of three forms: frozen whole blood, isolated PBMCs, or DNA extracted from either of those sample types. Reading the germline V gene gives CDR1 SGHDT and CDR2 YYEEEE. The CDR3, cysteine through phenylalanine, is 15 amino acids long. The read is trimmed to its CDR3 DNA, 45 bases read in frame from base 1. V lost 4 bases and J lost 2 bases, and the count of bases not matched to a germline gene is 5. The clonotype originates from a man older than 75 in a cohort sampled during active COVID-19. What was sequenced was peripheral blood. The chain was built from TRBV5-6 and TRBJ2-7, with 11 middle bases fitting TRBD1. The encoded CDR3 is CASSHPGQGAYEQYF. The nucleotide sequence reads TGTGCCAGCAGCCACCCGGGACAGGGGGCCTACGAGCAGTACTTC.